A single sample gave rise to the 13 T cell receptor beta chains below, sequenced in a study of shared clonotypes between healthy human individuals. The table came from immunoSEQ multiplex PCR; TCRdb's copy has only in-frame clones and leaves some out. The sample holds over a million clones, over 95% seen once. The sample consisted of naive CD4+ T cells sorted from blood. Subset denoted: CD45RA+ positively selected. Receptor source: a man aged 25-45 years in good health.

The chain carries TRBV5-1 and TRBJ2-1, with D perhaps TRBD1 (5 bases). The germline gives CDR1 SGHRS, CDR2 YFSETQ. The CDR3 covers 15 residues. Trimming left V 6 bases short and J 2 bases short, with 15 bases between. The CDR3 here is CASKTGVGTYNEQFF. The DNA of the CDR3 is TGCGCCAGCAAAACAGGAGTGGGGACCTACAATGAGCAGTTCTTC.

This clone was seen once. CDR3 region: CASSATSGTSYNEQFF. For the CDR3, the DNA is TGTGCCAGCAGTGCGACTAGCGGGACCTCCTACAATGAGCAGTTCTTC. J is TRBJ2-1 and V is TRBV2; TRBD2 aligns across 11 bases. Germline V gene lookup returns CDR1 SNHLY and CDR2 FYNNEI. The CDR3 has 16 amino acids. V shed 4 bases and J 0 bases; nucleotides not matched to a gene: 2.

The V gene is TRBV30, the J gene TRBJ1-2; 7 positions agree with TRBD1. V dropped 5 bases and J dropped 10; count of bases not matched to a gene: 7. The CDR3 is 11 residues long. The germline V gene has CDR1 GTSNPN and CDR2 SVGIG (reference sequence). CDR3 DNA sequence: TGTGCCTGGGTCATCAAGGGGGCCTACACCTTC. This codes for CAWVIKGAYTF.

The gene calls are TRBV5-1 and TRBJ2-1, with 12 nucleotides matching TRBD2. CDR1 and CDR2 (germline): SGHRS, YFSETQ. The CDR3 is 18 residues long. The V segment lost 0 bases and the J segment 7 bases; nucleotides outside the gene matches: 11. The DNA for the CDR3 is TGCGCCAGCAGCTTGGAATTTTCTAGCGGGAGGGCCAGGAATGAGCAGTTCTTC. This codes for CASSLEFSSGRARNEQFF.

The chain uses TRBV28 and TRBJ2-7; 9 positions agree with TRBD2. The CDR3 length is 15 residues. V shed 5 bases and J 5 bases; nucleotides not matched to a gene: 10. Germline lookup yields CDR1 MDHEN and CDR2 SYDVKM. The CDR3 loop reads CASSQIAGAAHEQYF. In nucleotides, the CDR3 is TGTGCCAGCAGTCAAATAGCGGGAGCGGCGCACGAGCAGTACTTC.

This clone came up once. V and J are TRBV28 and TRBJ2-7; 9 positions match TRBD1. Germline V gene data show CDR1 as MDHEN and CDR2 as SYDVKM. V dropped 8 bases and J dropped 0; count of bases not matched to a gene: 5. This CDR3 contains 14 residues. The CDR3 region has the DNA TGTGCCAGCGCTCCGGGACAGGGCTCCTACGAGCAGTACTTC. This sequence encodes CASAPGQGSYEQYF.

The chain couples TRBV11-2 to TRBJ2-1, with D perhaps matching TRBD2 (6 bases). Trimming left V 5 bases short and J 0 bases short, with 14 bases between. The CDR3 has 16 amino acids. Germline V gives CDR1 SGHAT, CDR2 FQNNGV. The CDR3 DNA is TGTGCCAGCAGCACCCGATTCGGGAGCTCCTACAATGAGCAGTTCTTC. This encodes CASSTRFGSSYNEQFF. The full variable domain, its missing parts supplied by reference TRBV11-2 and TRBJ2-1, is EAGVAQSPRYKIIEKRQSVAFWCNPISGHATLYWYQQILGQGPKLLIQFQNNGVVDDSQLPKDRFSAERLKGVDSTLKIQPAKLEDSAVYLCASSTRFGSSYNEQFFGPGTRLTVL.

The rearrangement uses TRBV18 and TRBJ1-1; D is uncertain. Germline V gene sequence: CDR1 KGHSH, CDR2 LQKENI. This CDR3 comprises 15 residues. V was cut by 4 bases and J by 4 bases, with 16 bases left in between. CDR3 residues: CASSLPEGFSTEAFF. The DNA for the CDR3 is TGTGCCAGCTCACTGCCTGAGGGTTTCTCCACTGAAGCTTTCTTT.

The chain combines TRBV5-6 with TRBJ1-4; possible D gene TRBD1, 5 bases. Germline loops: CDR1 SGHDT, CDR2 YYEEEE. The V end lost 3 bases, the J end lost 3 bases, and 12 bases lay between the germline ends. The CDR3 is made up of 15 amino acids. Here the CDR3 reads CASSSWVGANEKLFF. The CDR3, as DNA: TGTGCCAGCAGCTCGTGGGTAGGGGCTAATGAAAAACTGTTTTTT.

The chain recombines TRBV6-5 with TRBJ2-7, with a tentative D call TRBD1 (5 bases). Trimming shortened V by 4 bases and J by 2 bases, and 9 bases separated the two germline ends. Germline CDR1 and CDR2: MNHEY and SVGAGI. The CDR3 runs 13 residues. CDR3 sequence: CASSLGATYEQYF. CDR3 in DNA: TGTGCCAGCAGTTTAGGGGCCACCTACGAGCAGTACTTC.

V is TRBV25-1 and J is TRBJ2-6, with D perhaps TRBD1 or TRBD2 (5 bases each). From germline, CDR1 is MGHDK and CDR2 SYGVNS. The ends were cut back, 5 bases at V and 2 bases at J, with 19 bases in the middle. This CDR3 region has 18 residues. CDR3 protein: CASSPSPGPAPGANVLTF. CDR3 coding DNA: TGTGCCAGCAGTCCATCCCCGGGACCAGCACCTGGGGCCAACGTCCTGACTTTC.

The chain has TRBV14 and TRBJ2-3; TRBD2 aligns across 8 bases. V trimming: 3 bases; J trimming: 4 bases; junction bases outside the gene matches: 15. This CDR3 has 18 residues. CDR1 is SGHDN, CDR2 FVKESK, per germline. This CDR3 is CASSQLLGGRTGADTQYF. The CDR3 nucleotides read TGTGCCAGCAGCCAGCTCCTGGGCGGGAGGACCGGGGCAGATACGCAGTATTTT.

V and J are TRBV5-5 and TRBJ1-3; D gene uncertain. The germline V gene encodes CDR1 SGHKS and CDR2 YYEKEE (reference sequence). With 1 base removed from V and 0 bases from J, the gap between germline ends came to 11 bases. The CDR3 has 16 residues. The CDR3, as DNA: TGTGCCAGCAGCTTGCTTCTTACTCACTCTGGAAACACCATATATTTT. It codes for CASSLLLTHSGNTIYF.